This T cell receptor (beta chain) was sequenced in a study of shared clonotypes between healthy human individuals. Overall study: CD8 memory received one plate per donor, CD8 naive two, CD4 memory three and CD4 naive three.

Overall study findings and caveats: Shared across four donors were around 4.7% of the naive CD4 clonotypes.

A remark on this clone: Its target is not known.

Sorted-subset replicate PCR reactions contained approximately 190 ng DNA, corresponding to 29,000 or so T cell genomes. Assay used: immunoSEQ multiplex PCR; TCRdb lists only in-frame clones, some missing. The data show fewer than 850,000 clones, 72% seen once. The specimen was memory CD4+ T cells sorted from blood. The subset: CD45RA-negative fraction. This receptor was identified in a woman between 25 and 40 years old in good health.

CDR3 region: CASSPTGYSNQPQHF. DNA of the CDR3: TGTGCCAGCTCACCGACAGGATATAGCAATCAGCCCCAGCATTTT. This sequence joins TRBV18 and TRBJ1-5, with D possibly being TRBD1 (6 bases). This CDR3 has 15 amino acids. From germline, CDR1 is KGHSH and CDR2 LQKENI. V was pared by 3 bases and J by 0 bases, with 9 bases between. The variable domain in full, completed from reference TRBV18 and TRBJ1-5, reads NAGVMQNPRHLVRRRGQEARLRCSPMKGHSHVYWYRQLPEEGLKFMVYLQKENIIDESGMPKERFSAEFPKEGPSILRIQQVVRGDSAAYFCASSPTGYSNQPQHFGDGTRLSIL.